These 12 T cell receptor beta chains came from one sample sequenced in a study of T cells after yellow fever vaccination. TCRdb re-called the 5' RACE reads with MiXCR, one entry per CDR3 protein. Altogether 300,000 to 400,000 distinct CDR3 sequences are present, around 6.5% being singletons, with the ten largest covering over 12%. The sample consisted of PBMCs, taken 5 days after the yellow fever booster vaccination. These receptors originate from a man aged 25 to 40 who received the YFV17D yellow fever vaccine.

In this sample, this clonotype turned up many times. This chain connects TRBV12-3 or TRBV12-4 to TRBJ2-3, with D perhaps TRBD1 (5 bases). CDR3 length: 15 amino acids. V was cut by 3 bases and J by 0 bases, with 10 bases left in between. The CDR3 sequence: CASSFGQGSTDTQYF. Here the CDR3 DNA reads TGTGCCAGCAGTTTTGGCCAGGGAAGCACAGATACGCAGTATTTT.

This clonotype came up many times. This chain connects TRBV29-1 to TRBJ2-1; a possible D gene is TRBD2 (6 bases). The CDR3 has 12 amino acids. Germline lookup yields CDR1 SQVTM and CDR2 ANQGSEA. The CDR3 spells CIGHTGGNEQFF. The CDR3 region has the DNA TGCATCGGCCACACCGGGGGCAATGAGCAGTTCTTC.

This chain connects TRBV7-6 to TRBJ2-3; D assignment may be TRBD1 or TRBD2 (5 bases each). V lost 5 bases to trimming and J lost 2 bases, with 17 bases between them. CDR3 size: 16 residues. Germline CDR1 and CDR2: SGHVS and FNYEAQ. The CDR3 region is CASSPRALRDTDTQYF. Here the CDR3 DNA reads TGTGCCAGCAGCCCCAGGGCCCTCCGGGACACAGATACGCAGTATTTT.

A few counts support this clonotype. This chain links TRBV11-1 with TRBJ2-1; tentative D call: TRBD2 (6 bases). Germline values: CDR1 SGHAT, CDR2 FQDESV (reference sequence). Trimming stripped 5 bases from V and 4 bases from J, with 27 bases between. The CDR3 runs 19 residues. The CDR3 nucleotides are TGTGCCAGCAGCCCCCCCTTACGGGGGACCTCCGGCCCTTACAATGAGCAGTTCTTC. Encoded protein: CASSPPLRGTSGPYNEQFF.

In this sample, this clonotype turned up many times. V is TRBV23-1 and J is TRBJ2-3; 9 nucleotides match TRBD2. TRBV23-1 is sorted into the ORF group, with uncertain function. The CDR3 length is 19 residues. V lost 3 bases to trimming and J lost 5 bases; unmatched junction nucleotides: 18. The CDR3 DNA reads TGCGCCAGCAGTCACCAGGACATCGGAGGTACTAGCGGGCGAGATACGCAGTATTTT. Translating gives CASSHQDIGGTSGRDTQYF.

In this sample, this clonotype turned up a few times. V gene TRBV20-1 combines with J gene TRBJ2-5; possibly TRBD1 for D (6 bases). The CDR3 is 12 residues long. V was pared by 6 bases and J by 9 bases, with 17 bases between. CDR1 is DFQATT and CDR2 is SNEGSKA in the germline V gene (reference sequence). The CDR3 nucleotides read TGCAGTGCCGAGGGCCCGCCAGGGGCCCAGTACTTC. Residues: CSAEGPPGAQYF.

This CDR3 is CSAIELRNTGELFF. The CDR3 nucleotides read TGCAGTGCTATCGAACTTAGGAACACCGGGGAGCTGTTTTTT. The genes are TRBV20-1 and TRBJ2-2; D is uncertain. Per the germline V gene, CDR1 is DFQATT and CDR2 is SNEGSKA (reference sequence). This CDR3 contains 14 residues. Trimming cost V 4 bases and J 1 base, with 10 bases left between them.

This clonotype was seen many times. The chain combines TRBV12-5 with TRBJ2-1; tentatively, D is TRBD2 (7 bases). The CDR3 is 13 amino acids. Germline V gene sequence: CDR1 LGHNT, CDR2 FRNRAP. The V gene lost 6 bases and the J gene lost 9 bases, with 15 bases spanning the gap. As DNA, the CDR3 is TGTGCTAGTGGCCCGGGGGGCGGGACTGAGCAGTTCTTC. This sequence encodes CASGPGGGTEQFF.

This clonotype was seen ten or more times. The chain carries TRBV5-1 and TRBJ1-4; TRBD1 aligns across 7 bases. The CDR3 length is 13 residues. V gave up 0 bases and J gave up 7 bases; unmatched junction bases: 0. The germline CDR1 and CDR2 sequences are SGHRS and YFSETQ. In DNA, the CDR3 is TGCGCCAGCAGCTTGGGACAGGGTGAAAAACTGTTTTTT. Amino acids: CASSLGQGEKLFF.

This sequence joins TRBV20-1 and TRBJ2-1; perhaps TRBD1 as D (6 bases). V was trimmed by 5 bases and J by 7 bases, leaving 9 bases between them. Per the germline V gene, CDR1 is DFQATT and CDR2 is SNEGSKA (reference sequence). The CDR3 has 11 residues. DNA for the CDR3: TGCAGTGCTTTCCAGGGGAATGAGCAGTTCTTC. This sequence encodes CSAFQGNEQFF.

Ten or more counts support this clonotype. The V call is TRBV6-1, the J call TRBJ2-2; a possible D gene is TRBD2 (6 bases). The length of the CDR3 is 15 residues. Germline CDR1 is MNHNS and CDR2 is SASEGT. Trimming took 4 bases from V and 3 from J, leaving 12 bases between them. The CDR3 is CASSAIGGDTGELFF. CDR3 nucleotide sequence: TGTGCCAGCAGTGCGATAGGAGGGGACACCGGGGAGCTGTTTTTT.

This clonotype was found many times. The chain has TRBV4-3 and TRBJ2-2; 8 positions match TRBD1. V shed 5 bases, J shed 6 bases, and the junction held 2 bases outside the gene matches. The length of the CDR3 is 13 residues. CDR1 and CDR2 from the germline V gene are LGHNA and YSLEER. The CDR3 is CASSGQGAGELFF. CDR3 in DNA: TGCGCCAGCAGCGGACAGGGTGCCGGGGAGCTGTTTTTT.